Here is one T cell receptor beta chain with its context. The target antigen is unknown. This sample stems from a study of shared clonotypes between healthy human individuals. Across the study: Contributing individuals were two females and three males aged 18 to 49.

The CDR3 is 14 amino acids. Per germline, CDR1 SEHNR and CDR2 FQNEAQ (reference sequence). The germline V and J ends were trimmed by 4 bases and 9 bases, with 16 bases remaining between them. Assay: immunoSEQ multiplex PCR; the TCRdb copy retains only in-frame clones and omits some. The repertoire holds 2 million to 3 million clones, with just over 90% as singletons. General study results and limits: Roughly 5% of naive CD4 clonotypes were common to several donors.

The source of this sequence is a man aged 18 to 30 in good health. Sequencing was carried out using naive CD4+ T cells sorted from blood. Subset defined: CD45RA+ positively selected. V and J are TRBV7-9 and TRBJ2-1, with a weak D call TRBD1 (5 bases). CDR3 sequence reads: CASSSNPGFSEQFF. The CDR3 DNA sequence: TGTGCCAGCAGCTCCAACCCAGGGTTCAGTGAGCAGTTCTTC.